This T cell receptor beta chain is drawn from a study of Graves' ophthalmopathy and Graves' hyperthyroidism. Study findings and constraints: Both an approximately 70% sensitivity and an approximately 75% specificity characterized the model's predictions of ophthalmopathy progression.

Researchers took RNA transcripts and amplified TCR beta CDR3 regions from them. RT-PCR was first run with HTBI primers, then multiplex PCR in a second round. Using its own MiXCR run on the multiplex PCR reads, TCRdb lists one record per CDR3 protein. Of roughly 230,000 distinct CDR3 sequences listed, 20% to 25% are singletons. A word on this clonotype: Its antigen is as yet unknown.

This receptor was identified in a woman aged 45 to 65 with Graves' ophthalmopathy. Source material: peripheral blood.

CDR3 in DNA: TGCAGTGCTAGCGAGGCCCGCTACGAGCAGTACTTC. Residues: CSASEARYEQYF. The V call is TRBV20-1, the J call TRBJ2-7; unclear D gene. Germline V gene lookup returns CDR1 DFQATT and CDR2 SNEGSKA (reference sequence). CDR3 length equals 12 residues. V lost 3 bases to trimming and J lost 3 bases, with 9 bases between them.